This T cell receptor (beta chain) emerged from a study of blood T cell repertoires in COVID-19. Produced via immunoSEQ multiplex PCR; TCRdb's table is partial and in-frame only. Of roughly 120,000 clones listed, around 89% are singletons. The material sequenced was peripheral blood. The TCR comes from a woman in her forties or fifties with acute or convalescent COVID-19.

The chain's CDR3 is CASSLERTINNNEQFF. The CDR3 DNA reads TGTGCCAGCAGCCTTGAGCGTACGATTAACAACAATGAGCAGTTCTTC. V and J are TRBV2 and TRBJ2-1, with D hard to call. Germline CDR1 is SNHLY and CDR2 is FYNNEI. Trimming shortened V by 6 bases and J by 5 bases, and 20 bases separated the two germline ends. The CDR3 covers 16 residues.